Listed here are 4 T cell receptor beta chains from one sample, sequenced in a study of vaccination and CD4 T cells after COVID-19. TCRdb independently ran MiXCR on the PCR reads; one entry per CDR3 protein. The table has some 16,000 distinct CDR3 sequences, 66% seen once. This material consisted of CD4+ T cells from blood, taken after SARS-CoV-2 vaccination. All receptors come from a human donor who had recovered from COVID-19.

CDR3 loop: CASSRTSTDTQYF. CDR3 DNA sequence: TGTGCCAGCAGCCGGACTAGCACAGATACGCAGTATTTT. The chain couples TRBV7-2 to TRBJ2-3, with D perhaps TRBD2 (5 bases). The length of the CDR3 is 13 residues. Germline CDR1 is SGHTA and CDR2 is FQGNSA. V was pared by 5 bases and J by 0 bases, with 6 bases between.

The chain uses TRBV20-1 and TRBJ1-5, with D possibly being TRBD1 (6 bases). V dropped 1 base and J dropped 4 bases, with 20 bases sitting between them. The length of the CDR3 is 17 residues. In germline, CDR1 is DFQATT, CDR2 SNEGSKA (reference sequence). CDR3: CSARGWGAGDANQPQHF. The CDR3 DNA reads as TGCAGTGCTAGAGGCTGGGGGGCAGGGGATGCGAATCAGCCCCAGCATTTT.

CDR3 sequence reads: CASSGDRGRGGYTF. The CDR3 region has the DNA TGTGCCAGCAGTGGGGACAGGGGGCGAGGTGGCTACACCTTC. This chain connects TRBV28 to TRBJ1-2; 12 nucleotides line up with TRBD1. This CDR3 contains 14 residues. Germline CDR1 MDHEN, CDR2 SYDVKM. V was pared by 5 bases and J by 7 bases, with 5 bases of the junction left unmatched.

The chain's CDR3 is CSAAKTGWGSNQPQHF. CDR3 coding DNA: TGCAGTGCTGCAAAGACAGGGTGGGGAAGCAATCAGCCCCAGCATTTT. The genes are TRBV20-1 and TRBJ1-5, with 7 bases aligning to TRBD1. The CDR3 extends over 16 amino acids. V dropped 5 bases and J dropped 1; count of bases not matched to a gene: 11. CDR1 is DFQATT, CDR2 SNEGSKA, per germline (reference sequence).